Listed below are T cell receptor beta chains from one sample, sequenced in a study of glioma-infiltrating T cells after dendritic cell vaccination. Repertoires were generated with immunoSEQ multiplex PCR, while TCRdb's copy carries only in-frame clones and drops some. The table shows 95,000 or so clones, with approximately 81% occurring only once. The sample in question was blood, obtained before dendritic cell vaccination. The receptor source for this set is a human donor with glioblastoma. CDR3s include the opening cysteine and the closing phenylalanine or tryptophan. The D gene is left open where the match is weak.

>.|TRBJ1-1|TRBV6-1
CASSYQASEAFF
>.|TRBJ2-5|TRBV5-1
CASSVSLAGHQETQYF
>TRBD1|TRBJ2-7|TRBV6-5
CASSYKGTGPRNEQYF
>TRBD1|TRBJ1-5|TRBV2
CASRRTRTGINQPQHF
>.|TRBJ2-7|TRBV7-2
CASSQLASSYEQYF
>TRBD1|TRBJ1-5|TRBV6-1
CASSLDRANQPQHF
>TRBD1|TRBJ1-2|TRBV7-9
CASSPGGLMDRRDGYTF
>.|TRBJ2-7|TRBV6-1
CASKLSYEQYF
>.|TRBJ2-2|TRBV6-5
CASSYALPGELFF
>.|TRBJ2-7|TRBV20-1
CSALYSYEQYF
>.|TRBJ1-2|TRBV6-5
CASSQVDYGYTF
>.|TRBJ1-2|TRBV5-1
CASRRGGAQDYGYTF
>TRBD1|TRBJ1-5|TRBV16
CASSQSGQGNQPQHF
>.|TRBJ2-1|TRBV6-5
CAIARDTGEQFF
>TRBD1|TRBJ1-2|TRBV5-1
CASSLVGQGAEGYTF
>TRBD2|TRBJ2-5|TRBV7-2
CASSLIGGRATETQYF
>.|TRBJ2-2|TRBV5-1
CASSTGQSSNTGELFF
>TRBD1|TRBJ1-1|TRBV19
CATSQTGIRANTEAFF
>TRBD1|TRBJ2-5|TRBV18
CASSPPGRGLWEETQYF
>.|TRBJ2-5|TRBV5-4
CASSLASAGGFVATQYF
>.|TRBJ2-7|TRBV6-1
CASSAYRAPYEQYF
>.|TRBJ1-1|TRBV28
CASSLIQGETFF
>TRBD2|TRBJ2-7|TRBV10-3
CAISAGGKGVDEQYF
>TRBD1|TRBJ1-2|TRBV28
CASSMVRTGAGYTF
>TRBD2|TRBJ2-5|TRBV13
CASSFRDSGLQETQYF
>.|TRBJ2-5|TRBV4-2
CASRSRETQYF
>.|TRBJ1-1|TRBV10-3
CAISEWGGSDAEAFF
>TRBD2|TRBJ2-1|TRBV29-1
CSVDLGLAVNEQFF
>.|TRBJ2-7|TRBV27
CASSFKSFREQYF
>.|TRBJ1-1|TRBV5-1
CASSLGGRNTEAFF
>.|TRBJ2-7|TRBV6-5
CASSYSLSYEQYF
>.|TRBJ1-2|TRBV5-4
CASSPTGVYGYTF